Described below is a single T cell receptor (beta chain) sequence and its context. Its cognate antigen is unknown. CDR3 length equals 15 residues. The germline V gene has CDR1 SGHRS and CDR2 YFSETQ. This sample was included in a study of cytomegalovirus exposure and HLA in healthy donors. 13 Jbeta primers and 60 Vbeta primers were used for the PCR. Profiled with immunoSEQ multiplex PCR; TCRdb holds only in-frame clones, not every one. The repertoire holds approximately 150,000 clones, approximately 80% seen once, with about 15% in the top ten. Notes on the study in general: Earlier analysis yielded a pattern in which most TCR beta V segments were productive about 90% or about 30% of the time.

The clonotype comes from a woman between 35 and 50 years old in good health and CMV-seronegative. The chain employs TRBV5-1 and TRBJ2-5, with 11 positions matching TRBD1. The J call is doubtful: the DNA matches TRBJ2-7 better. Input material: PBMCs. The CDR3 loop reads CASSSGDRGIYEQYF. CDR3 bases: TGCGCCAGCAGTAGCGGGGACAGGGGGATTTACGAGCAGTACTTC.